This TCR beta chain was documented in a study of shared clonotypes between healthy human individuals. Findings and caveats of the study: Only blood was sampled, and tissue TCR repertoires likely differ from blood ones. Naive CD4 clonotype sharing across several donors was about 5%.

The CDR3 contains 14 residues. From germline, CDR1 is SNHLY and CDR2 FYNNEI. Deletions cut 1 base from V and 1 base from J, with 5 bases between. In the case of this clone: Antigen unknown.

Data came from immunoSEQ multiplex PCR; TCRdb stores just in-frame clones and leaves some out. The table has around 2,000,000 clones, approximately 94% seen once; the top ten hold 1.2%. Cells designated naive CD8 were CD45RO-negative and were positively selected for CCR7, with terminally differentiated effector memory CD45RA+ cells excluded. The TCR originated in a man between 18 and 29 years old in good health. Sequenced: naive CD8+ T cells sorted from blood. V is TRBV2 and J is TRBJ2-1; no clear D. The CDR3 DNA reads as TGTGCCAGCAGTGAAGGGGCGTCCTACAATGAGCAGTTCTTC. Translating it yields CASSEGASYNEQFF.